Below, one T cell receptor beta chain is given with its context. This sample was taken from a study of patients and donors after allogeneic stem cell transplantation. CDR1 is LNHNV and CDR2 is YYDKDF in the germline V gene (reference sequence). The CDR3 consists of 14 residues. The V gene lost 0 bases and the J gene lost 1 base, with 6 bases spanning the gap. One entry per CDR3 protein, called by TCRdb with MiXCR from the RT-PCR reads. The repertoire consists of 190,000 or so distinct CDR3 sequences, with over 30% occurring once and the leading ten covering around 10%. The chain employs TRBV15 and TRBJ1-1; D gene uncertain. This clonotype originated in a human donor who was either an allogeneic HSCT recipient or a stem cell or donor lymphocyte infusion donor (not recorded which). It is not recorded whose cells these are; they may come from a transplant donor. Sequenced: blood, either unsorted or a sorted T cell fraction (not recorded which). CDR3 coding DNA: TGTGCCACCAGCAGAGATCGCGCGAACACTGAAGCTTTCTTT. Translation: CATSRDRANTEAFF.